The clone carrying this T cell receptor (beta chain) was counted only a few times. The CDR3 length is 14 residues. Trimming took off 3 bases at V and 3 bases at J, with 11 bases between the two ends. The sample originates from a study of T-cell memory formation after mild COVID-19. Using its own MiXCR run on the 5' RACE reads, TCRdb lists one record per CDR3 protein. The table records a few hundred thousand distinct CDR3 sequences, around 8% of them present only once. This TCR was sampled from a man aged 18-30 years who had mild COVID-19 (a few samples of this study predate the infection). Cell type and time point are not known. Sequences were obtained from PBMCs or a T cell subset sorted from them (not recorded which). This sequence joins TRBV12-3 or TRBV12-4 and TRBJ1-2, with D tentatively TRBD1 (6 bases). CDR3 DNA: TGTGCCAGCAGTTTGGGGGGCGTTTACTATGGCTACACCTTC. Translated, it gives CASSLGGVYYGYTF.